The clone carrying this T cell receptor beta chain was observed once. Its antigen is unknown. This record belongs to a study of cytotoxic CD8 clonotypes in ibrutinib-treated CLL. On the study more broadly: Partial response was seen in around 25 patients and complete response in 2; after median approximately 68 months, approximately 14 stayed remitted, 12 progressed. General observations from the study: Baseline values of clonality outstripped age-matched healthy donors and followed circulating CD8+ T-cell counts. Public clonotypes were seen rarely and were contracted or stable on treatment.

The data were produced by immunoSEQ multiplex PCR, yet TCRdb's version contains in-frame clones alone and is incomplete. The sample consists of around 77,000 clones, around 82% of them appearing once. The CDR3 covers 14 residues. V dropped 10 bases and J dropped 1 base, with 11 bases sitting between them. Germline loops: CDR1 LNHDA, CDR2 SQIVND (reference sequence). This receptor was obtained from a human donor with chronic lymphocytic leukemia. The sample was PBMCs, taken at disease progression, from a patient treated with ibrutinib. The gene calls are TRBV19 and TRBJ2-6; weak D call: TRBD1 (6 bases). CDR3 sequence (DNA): TGTGCCACCAAACAGGGTTCTGGGGCCAACGTCCTGACTTTC. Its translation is CATKQGSGANVLTF.